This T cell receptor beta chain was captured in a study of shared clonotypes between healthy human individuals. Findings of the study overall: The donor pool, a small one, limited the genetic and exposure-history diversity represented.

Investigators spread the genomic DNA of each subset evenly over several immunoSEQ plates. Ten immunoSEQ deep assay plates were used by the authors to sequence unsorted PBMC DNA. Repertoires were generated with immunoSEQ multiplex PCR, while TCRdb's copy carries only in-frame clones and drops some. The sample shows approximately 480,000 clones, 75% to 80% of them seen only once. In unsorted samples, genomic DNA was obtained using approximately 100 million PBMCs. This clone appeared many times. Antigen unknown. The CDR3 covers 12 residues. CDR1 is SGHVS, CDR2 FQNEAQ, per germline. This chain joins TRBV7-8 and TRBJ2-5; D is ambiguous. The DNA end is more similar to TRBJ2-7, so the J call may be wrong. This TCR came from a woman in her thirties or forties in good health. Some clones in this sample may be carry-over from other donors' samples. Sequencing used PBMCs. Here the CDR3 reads CASSPHGDEQYF. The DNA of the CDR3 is TGTGCCAGCAGCCCCCATGGGGACGAGCAGTACTTC.